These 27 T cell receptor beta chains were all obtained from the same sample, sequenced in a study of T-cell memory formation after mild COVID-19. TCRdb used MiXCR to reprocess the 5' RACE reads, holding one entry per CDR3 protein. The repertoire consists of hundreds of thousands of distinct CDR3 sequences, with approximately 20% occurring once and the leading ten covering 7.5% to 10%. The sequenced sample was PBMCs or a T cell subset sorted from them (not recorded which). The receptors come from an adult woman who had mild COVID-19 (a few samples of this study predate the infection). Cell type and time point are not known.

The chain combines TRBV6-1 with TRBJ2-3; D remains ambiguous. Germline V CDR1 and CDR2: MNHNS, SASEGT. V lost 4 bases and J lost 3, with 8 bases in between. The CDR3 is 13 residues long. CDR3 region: CASSGIGTDTQYF. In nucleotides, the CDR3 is TGTGCCAGCAGTGGAATAGGGACAGATACGCAGTATTTT.

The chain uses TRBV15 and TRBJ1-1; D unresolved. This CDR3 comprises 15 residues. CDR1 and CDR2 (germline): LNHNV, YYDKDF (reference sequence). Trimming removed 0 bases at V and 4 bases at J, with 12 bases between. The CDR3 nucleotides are TGTGCCACCAGCAGAGATAGAAAGACCGGCACTGAAGCTTTCTTT. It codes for CATSRDRKTGTEAFF.

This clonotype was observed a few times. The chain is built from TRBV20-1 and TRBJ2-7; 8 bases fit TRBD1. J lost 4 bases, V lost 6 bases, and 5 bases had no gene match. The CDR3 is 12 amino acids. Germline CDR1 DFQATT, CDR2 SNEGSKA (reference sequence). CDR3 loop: CSAAGQGYEQYF. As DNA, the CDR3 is TGCAGTGCCGCCGGACAGGGTTACGAGCAGTACTTC.

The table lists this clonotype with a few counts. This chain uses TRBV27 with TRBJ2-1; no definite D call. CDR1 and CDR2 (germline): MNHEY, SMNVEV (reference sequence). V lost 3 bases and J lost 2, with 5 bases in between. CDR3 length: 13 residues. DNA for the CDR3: TGTGCCAGCAGTTTGTTTGCCTACAATGAGCAGTTCTTC. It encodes CASSLFAYNEQFF.

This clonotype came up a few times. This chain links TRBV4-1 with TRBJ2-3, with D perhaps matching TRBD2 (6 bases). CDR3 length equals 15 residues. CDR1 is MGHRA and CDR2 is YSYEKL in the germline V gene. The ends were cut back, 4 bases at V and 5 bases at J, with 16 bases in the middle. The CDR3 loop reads CASSRLTSSGDTQYF. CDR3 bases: TGCGCCAGCAGCCGATTGACTAGTTCAGGAGATACGCAGTATTTT.

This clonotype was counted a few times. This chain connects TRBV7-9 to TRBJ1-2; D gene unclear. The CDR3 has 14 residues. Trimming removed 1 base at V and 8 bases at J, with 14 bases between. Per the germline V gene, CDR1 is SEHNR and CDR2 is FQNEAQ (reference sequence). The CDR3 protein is CASSLGGSVIGYTF. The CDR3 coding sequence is TGTGCCAGCAGCTTAGGAGGGAGTGTGATCGGCTACACCTTC.

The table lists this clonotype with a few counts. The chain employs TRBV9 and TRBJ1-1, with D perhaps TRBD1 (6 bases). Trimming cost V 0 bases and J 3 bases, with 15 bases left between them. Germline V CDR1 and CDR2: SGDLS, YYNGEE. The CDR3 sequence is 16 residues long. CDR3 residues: CASSVGEGVRDTEAFF. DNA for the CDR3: TGTGCCAGCAGCGTAGGGGAGGGGGTTAGGGACACTGAAGCTTTCTTT.

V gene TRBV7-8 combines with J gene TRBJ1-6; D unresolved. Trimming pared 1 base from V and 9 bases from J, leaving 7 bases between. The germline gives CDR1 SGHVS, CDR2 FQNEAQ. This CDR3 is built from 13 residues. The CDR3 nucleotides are TGTGCCAGCAGCTTAGAGAAACGTTCACCCCTCCACTTT. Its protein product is CASSLEKRSPLHF.

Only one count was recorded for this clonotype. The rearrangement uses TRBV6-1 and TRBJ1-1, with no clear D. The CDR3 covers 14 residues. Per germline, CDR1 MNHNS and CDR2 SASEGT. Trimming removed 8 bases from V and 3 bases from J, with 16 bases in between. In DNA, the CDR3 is TGTGCCAGCGGGGAGGAAGGGTCCTACACTGAAGCTTTCTTT. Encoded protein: CASGEEGSYTEAFF.

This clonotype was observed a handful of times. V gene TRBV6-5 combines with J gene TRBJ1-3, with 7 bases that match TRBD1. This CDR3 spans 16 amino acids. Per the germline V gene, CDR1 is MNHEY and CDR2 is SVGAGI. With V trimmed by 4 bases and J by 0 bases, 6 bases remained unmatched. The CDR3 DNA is TGTGCCAGCAGTTCGGGACAGACTTACTCTGGAAACACCATATATTTT. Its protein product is CASSSGQTYSGNTIYF.

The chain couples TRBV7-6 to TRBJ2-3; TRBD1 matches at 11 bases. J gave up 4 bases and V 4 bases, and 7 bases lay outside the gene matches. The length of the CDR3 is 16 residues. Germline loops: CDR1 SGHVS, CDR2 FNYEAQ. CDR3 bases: TGTGCCAGCAGCTCCCTAGGGGACAGGGGGGCAGATACGCAGTATTTT. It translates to CASSSLGDRGADTQYF.

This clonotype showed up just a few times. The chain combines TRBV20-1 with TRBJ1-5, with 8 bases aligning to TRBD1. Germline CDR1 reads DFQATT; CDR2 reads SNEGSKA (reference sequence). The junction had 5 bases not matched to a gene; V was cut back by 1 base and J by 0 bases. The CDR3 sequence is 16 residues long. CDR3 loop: CSARGGTGISNQPQHF. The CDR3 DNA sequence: TGCAGTGCTAGAGGGGGGACAGGAATTAGCAATCAGCCCCAGCATTTT.

CDR3 nucleotides: TGTGCCAGCAGCCAAGATCGGCGGGACAGGGGACAGGTCGAAACTGAAGCTTTCTTT. Encoded protein: CASSQDRRDRGQVETEAFF. This chain uses TRBV3-1 with TRBJ1-1, with TRBD1 identical over 10 bases. The trim removed 0 bases at V and 5 bases at J, leaving 15 bases unmatched. The germline V gene encodes CDR1 LGHDT and CDR2 YNNKEL (reference sequence). The CDR3 sequence is 19 residues long.

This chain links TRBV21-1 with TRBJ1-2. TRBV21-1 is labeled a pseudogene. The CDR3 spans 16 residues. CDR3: CASSKSLRWPRYGYTF. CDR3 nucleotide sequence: TGTGCCAGCAGCAAATCCTTACGCTGGCCTCGCTATGGCTACACCTTC.

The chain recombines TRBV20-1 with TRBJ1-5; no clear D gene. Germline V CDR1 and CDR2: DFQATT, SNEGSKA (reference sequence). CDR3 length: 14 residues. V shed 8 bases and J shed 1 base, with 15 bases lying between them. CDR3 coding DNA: TGCAGTATTTTACCAGGAGAGAGCAATCAGCCCCAGCATTTT. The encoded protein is CSILPGESNQPQHF.

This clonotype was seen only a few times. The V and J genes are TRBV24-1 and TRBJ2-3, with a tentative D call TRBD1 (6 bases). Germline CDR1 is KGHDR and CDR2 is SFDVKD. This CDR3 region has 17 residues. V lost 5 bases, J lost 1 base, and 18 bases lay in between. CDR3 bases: TGTGCCACCAGTGGTCACCCGGGACAAAGTGGCACAGATACGCAGTATTTT. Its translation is CATSGHPGQSGTDTQYF.

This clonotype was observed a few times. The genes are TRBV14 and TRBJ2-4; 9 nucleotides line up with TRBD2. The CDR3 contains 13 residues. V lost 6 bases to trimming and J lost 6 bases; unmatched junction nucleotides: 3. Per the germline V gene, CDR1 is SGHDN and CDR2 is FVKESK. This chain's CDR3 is CASRPAGGNIQYF. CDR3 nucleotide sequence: TGTGCCAGCAGACCAGCGGGGGGAAACATTCAGTACTTC.

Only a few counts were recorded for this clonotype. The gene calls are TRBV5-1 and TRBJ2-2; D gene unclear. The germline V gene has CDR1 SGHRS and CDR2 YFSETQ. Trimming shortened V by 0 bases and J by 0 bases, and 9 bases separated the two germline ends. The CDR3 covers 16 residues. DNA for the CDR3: TGCGCCAGCAGCTTGGCGGCCACTTCGAACACCGGGGAGCTGTTTTTT. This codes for CASSLAATSNTGELFF.

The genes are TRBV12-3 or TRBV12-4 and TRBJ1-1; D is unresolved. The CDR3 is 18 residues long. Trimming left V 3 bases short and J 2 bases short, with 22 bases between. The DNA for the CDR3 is TGTGCCAGCAGTTTTCAGTTTTCCCGGGCAGGATCTAACACTGAAGCTTTCTTT. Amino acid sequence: CASSFQFSRAGSNTEAFF.

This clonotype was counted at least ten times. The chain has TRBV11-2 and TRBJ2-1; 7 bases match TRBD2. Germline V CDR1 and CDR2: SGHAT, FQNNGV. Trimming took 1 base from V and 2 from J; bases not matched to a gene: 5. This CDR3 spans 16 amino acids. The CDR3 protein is CASSLVGGGTYNEQFF. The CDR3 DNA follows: TGTGCCAGCAGCTTAGTGGGCGGGGGAACCTACAATGAGCAGTTCTTC.

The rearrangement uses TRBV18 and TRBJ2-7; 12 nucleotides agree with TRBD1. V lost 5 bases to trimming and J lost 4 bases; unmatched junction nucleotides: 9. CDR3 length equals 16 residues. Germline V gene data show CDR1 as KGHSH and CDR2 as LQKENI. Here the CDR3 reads CASSASGTGGAYEQYF. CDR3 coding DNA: TGTGCCAGCTCAGCCAGTGGGACAGGGGGCGCGTACGAGCAGTACTTC.

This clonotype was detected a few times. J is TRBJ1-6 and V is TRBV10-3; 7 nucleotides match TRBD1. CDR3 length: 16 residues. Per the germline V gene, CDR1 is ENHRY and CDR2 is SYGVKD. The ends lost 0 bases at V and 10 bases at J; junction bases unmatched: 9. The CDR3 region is CAISESGGRGVSPLHF. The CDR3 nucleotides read TGTGCCATCAGTGAGTCCGGCGGCAGGGGGGTATCACCCCTCCACTTT.

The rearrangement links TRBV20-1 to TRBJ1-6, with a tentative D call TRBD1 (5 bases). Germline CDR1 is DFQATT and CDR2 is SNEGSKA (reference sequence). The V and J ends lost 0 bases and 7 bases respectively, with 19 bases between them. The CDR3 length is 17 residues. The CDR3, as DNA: TGCAGTGCTAGAGATCGTCGGGACGGCAGATCCAATTCACCCCTCCACTTT. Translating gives CSARDRRDGRSNSPLHF.

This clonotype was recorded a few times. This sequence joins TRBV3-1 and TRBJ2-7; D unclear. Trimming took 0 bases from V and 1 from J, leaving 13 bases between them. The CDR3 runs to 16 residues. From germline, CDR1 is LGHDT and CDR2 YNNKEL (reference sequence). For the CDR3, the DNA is TGTGCCAGCAGCCAAGAGGTGGGCAGGCCATCCTACGAGCAGTACTTC. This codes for CASSQEVGRPSYEQYF.

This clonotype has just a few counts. The CDR3 nucleotides are TGTGCCAGCAGCCCAGGGGACACCCTAAACTATGGCTACACCTTC. Protein: CASSPGDTLNYGYTF. The rearrangement uses TRBV5-5 and TRBJ1-2; perhaps TRBD1 as D (6 bases). V lost 4 bases to trimming and J lost 2 bases, with 15 bases between them. The CDR3 runs 15 residues. The germline gives CDR1 SGHKS, CDR2 YYEKEE (reference sequence).

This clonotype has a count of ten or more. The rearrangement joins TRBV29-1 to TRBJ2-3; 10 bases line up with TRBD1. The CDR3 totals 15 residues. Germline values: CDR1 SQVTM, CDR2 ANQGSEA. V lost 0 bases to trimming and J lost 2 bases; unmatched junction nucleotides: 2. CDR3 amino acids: CSVEDGTGATDTQYF. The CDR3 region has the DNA TGCAGCGTTGAAGATGGGACAGGGGCCACAGATACGCAGTATTTT.

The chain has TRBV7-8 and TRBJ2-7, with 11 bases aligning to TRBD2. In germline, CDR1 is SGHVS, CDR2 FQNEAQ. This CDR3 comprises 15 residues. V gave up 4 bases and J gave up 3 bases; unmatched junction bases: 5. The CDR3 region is CASSSAGTSGYEQYF. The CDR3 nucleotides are TGTGCCAGCAGCTCTGCCGGGACTAGCGGCTACGAGCAGTACTTC.